This TCR beta chain was captured in a study of read filtering for tumor transcriptome and immune sequencing. In germline, CDR1 is SGHDT, CDR2 YYEEEE. The junction had 9 bases not matched to a gene; V was cut back by 4 bases and J by 4 bases. This CDR3 has 15 amino acids. In its sample, this clonotype was seen many times. Its antigen remains unknown. Bone marrow was sampled from every patient at the time of active disease. This library used approximately 390 ng RNA and molecular barcoded adaptors spanning alpha/delta and beta/gamma chains. TCRdb redid the calling of the reads with MiXCR, one entry per CDR3 protein. The table lists roughly 68,000 distinct CDR3 sequences, approximately 15% of them singletons. Findings and caveats of the study: Correlation between methods rose after single-read clonotypes were removed.

This TCR was recovered from a donor at least 40 years old with multiple myeloma. The chain links TRBV5-6 to TRBJ2-3, with TRBD2 matching over 7 bases. Source material: a population of CD138-negative cells sorted from bone marrow. CDR3 sequence reads: CASSPSTSRADTQYF. The CDR3 DNA is TGTGCCAGCAGCCCTTCGACTAGCCGGGCAGATACGCAGTATTTT. Based on the CDR3 plus reference TRBV5-6 and TRBJ2-3, the full variable domain is DAGVTQSPTHLIKTRGQQVTLRCSPKSGHDTVSWYQQALGQGPQFIFQYYEEEERQRGNFPDRFSGHQFPNYSSELNVNALLLGDSALYLCASSPSTSRADTQYFGPGTRLTVL.